Shown below are 20 T cell receptor beta chains from a single sample sequenced in a study of blood T cells in healthy people across ages (dated by TCRdb to between 2015 and 2016). The library was produced with 5' RACE. Sequenced on an Illumina HiSeq 2500. A second PCR of roughly 7 to 11 cycles was performed with a sample-barcoded 5' primer and a J-beta primer mix. The public reads were reanalyzed by TCRdb: fastp trimming at Q25, MiXCR alignment, in-frame beta chains only. Rows merge per CDR3 protein into single entries with the most common DNA and genes. This sample gives approximately 830,000 distinct CDR3 sequences in total; 62% of them show up just once. Of the sample, roughly a quarter falls within the top ten clones. The sequenced sample consisted of blood. The receptors originated from a man aged 30 to 45 in good health.

V gene TRBV15 combines with J gene TRBJ2-5; 12 nucleotides agree with TRBD1. J was trimmed by 2 bases and V by 5 bases; bases with no gene match: 6. CDR1 and CDR2 from the germline V gene are LNHNV and YYDKDF (reference sequence). This CDR3 contains 16 residues. Written as DNA, the CDR3 is TGTGCCACCAGCGGAGGGGACAGGGGGCTGCAAGAGACCCAGTACTTC. Its protein product is CATSGGDRGLQETQYF.

The chain has TRBV2 and TRBJ2-1; unclear D gene. Germline loops: CDR1 SNHLY, CDR2 FYNNEI. CDR3 length: 15 residues. V was shortened by 6 bases and J by 8 bases, with 20 bases between the two germline ends. The CDR3 DNA reads TGTGCCAGCAGGGGCGTCTACGAAGAGGTCGATGAGCAGTTCTTC. The encoded protein is CASRGVYEEVDEQFF.

This clonotype was detected a few times. The chain couples TRBV2 to TRBJ2-1, with D unresolved. Looked up from germline, CDR1 is SNHLY and CDR2 is FYNNEI. The V gene lost 9 bases and the J gene lost 3 bases, with 15 bases spanning the gap. This CDR3 spans 14 amino acids. As DNA, the CDR3 is TGTGCCAGTACCGAGTTCCTAGTCTACAATGAGCAGTTCTTC. It specifies CASTEFLVYNEQFF.

The chain combines TRBV2 with TRBJ2-7, with D unclear. Germline V gene data show CDR1 as SNHLY and CDR2 as FYNNEI. Trimming cost V 1 base and J 1 base, with 11 bases left between them. The length of the CDR3 is 15 residues. This chain's CDR3 is CASSEDGDISYEQYF. The CDR3 DNA sequence: TGTGCCAGCAGTGAAGATGGAGACATTTCCTACGAGCAGTACTTC. The full variable domain, its missing parts supplied by reference TRBV2 and TRBJ2-7, is EPEVTQTPSHQVTQMGQEVILRCVPISNHLYFYWYRQILGQKVEFLVSFYNNEISEKSEIFDDQFSVERPDGSNFTLKIRSTKLEDSAMYFCASSEDGDISYEQYFGPGTRLTVT.

CDR3 nucleotide sequence: TGTGCCAGCAGCTTACCAGGGACAGGGACCTACAATGAGCAGTTCTTC. Its protein is CASSLPGTGTYNEQFF. V usage is TRBV11-2 and J usage is TRBJ2-1; 9 nucleotides agree with TRBD1. From germline, CDR1 is SGHAT and CDR2 FQNNGV. Trimming cost V 2 bases and J 2 bases; bases outside gene matches: 4. This CDR3 is built from 16 residues.

Details on this clonotype: The CDR3 does not close with the conserved phenylalanine or tryptophan, likely indicating a read error. The CDR3 loop is CASGPYEQYL. DNA of the CDR3: TGTGCCAGCGGGCCTTACGAGCAGTACCTC. The rearrangement uses TRBV25-1 and TRBJ2-4; the D is unclear. The J call is uncertain, as TRBJ2-7 better fits the DNA end. Germline V lookup: CDR1 MGHDK, CDR2 SYGVNS. The CDR3 is 10 amino acids.

This clonotype was recorded a few times. CDR3 sequence reads: CASSQGRTGSYEQYF. The CDR3 nucleotides read TGTGCCAGCAGCCAAGGGAGGACAGGGTCCTACGAGCAGTACTTC. The chain carries TRBV3-1 and TRBJ2-7, with 8 bases aligning to TRBD1. V lost 1 base and J lost 1; bases outside the gene matches: 3. CDR1 is LGHDT, CDR2 YNNKEL, per germline (reference sequence). The CDR3 loop spans 15 amino acids.

The CDR3 DNA is TGTGCCAGCAGCCCCGACAGGGCGACAGATACGCAGTATTTT. Its protein is CASSPDRATDTQYF. The chain couples TRBV7-2 to TRBJ2-3; 7 nucleotides line up with TRBD1. This CDR3 contains 14 residues. With 5 bases clipped from V and 3 bases from J, the junction kept 5 bases outside the gene matches. Germline V gene lookup returns CDR1 SGHTA and CDR2 FQGNSA. Supplemented by reference TRBV7-2 and TRBJ2-3, the full variable domain reads GAGVSQSPSNKVTEKGKDVELRCDPISGHTALYWYRQSLGQGLEFLIYFQGNSAPDKSGLPSDRFSAERTGGSVSTLTIQRTQQEDSAVYLCASSPDRATDTQYFGPGTRLTVL.

The rearrangement uses TRBV20-1 and TRBJ2-1; TRBD2 matches at 9 bases. Germline-derived CDR1 and CDR2 are DFQATT and SNEGSKA (reference sequence). This CDR3 spans 15 amino acids. Trimming took 0 bases from V and 7 from J; bases not matched to a gene: 7. CDR3 sequence reads: CSARERGGLINEQFF. Written as DNA, the CDR3 is TGCAGTGCTAGAGAGCGGGGGGGACTAATAAATGAGCAGTTCTTC.

The rearrangement links TRBV5-1 to TRBJ1-4, with D hard to call. Germline V CDR1 and CDR2: SGHRS, YFSETQ. The CDR3 is made up of 15 amino acids. Deletions cut 4 bases from V and 0 bases from J, with 10 bases between. Here the CDR3 reads CASSTNSATNEKLFF. The CDR3 DNA reads TGCGCCAGCAGCACCAACTCCGCAACTAATGAAAAACTGTTTTTT.

This chain uses TRBV9 with TRBJ2-3; 7 bases line up with TRBD1. The CDR3 covers 15 residues. CDR1 SGDLS and CDR2 YYNGEE come from the germline V gene. The ends lost 4 bases at V and 0 bases at J; junction bases unmatched: 5. Here the CDR3 reads CASSTQGDSTDTQYF. The CDR3 nucleotides read TGTGCCAGCAGCACCCAGGGGGACAGCACAGATACGCAGTATTTT.

The chain recombines TRBV7-2 with TRBJ2-7; D assignment may be TRBD1 or TRBD2 (5 bases each). The ends were cut back, 1 base at V and 3 bases at J, with 13 bases in the middle. The CDR3 has 15 residues. Germline assignment: CDR1 SGHTA and CDR2 FQGNSA. The CDR3 DNA follows: TGTGCCAGCAGCTTAGTAGGGGAGAGGAGCTACGAGCAGTACTTC. Translation gives CASSLVGERSYEQYF.

The V gene is TRBV28, the J gene TRBJ2-1; 13 bases fit TRBD2. Germline V gene sequence: CDR1 MDHEN, CDR2 SYDVKM. The CDR3 sequence is 16 residues long. Trimming took 5 bases from V and 4 from J; bases not matched to a gene: 5. The CDR3 DNA reads as TGTGCCAGCAGTCAGATGACTAGCGGGGGGTACAATGAGCAGTTCTTC. Protein product: CASSQMTSGGYNEQFF.

V gene TRBV5-5 combines with J gene TRBJ2-4, with a tentative D call TRBD1 (5 bases). TRBJ2-5 matches the DNA end more closely, so the J call is doubtful. The CDR3 length is 15 residues. CDR1 is SGHKS and CDR2 is YYEKEE in the germline V gene (reference sequence). The CDR3 protein is CASSLIQAFPETQYF. The CDR3 DNA reads TGTGCCAGCAGCTTGATACAGGCCTTTCCGGAGACCCAGTACTTC.

A few counts support this clonotype. The chain joins TRBV12-3 or TRBV12-4 to TRBJ1-2, with 7 nucleotides matching TRBD1. The CDR3 is made up of 14 amino acids. V was clipped by 1 base and J by 7 bases; unmatched bases: 6. The CDR3 DNA reads TGTGCCAGCAGTTTAGGACAGGGTTTTGGTGGCTACACCTTC. Protein: CASSLGQGFGGYTF.

There are many counts of this clonotype. The J gene is TRBJ2-7, the V gene TRBV6-1, with D unresolved. Germline V lookup: CDR1 MNHNS, CDR2 SASEGT. The CDR3 sequence is 12 residues long. V lost 6 bases and J 4 bases, leaving 10 bases between the germline ends. CDR3 residues: CASRKDSYEQYF. The CDR3 DNA reads as TGTGCCAGCAGAAAGGATTCGTACGAGCAGTACTTC.

The genes are TRBV12-3 or TRBV12-4 and TRBJ2-2; weak D call: TRBD1 (5 bases). The CDR3 totals 16 residues. Between the trimmed V and J ends, which lost 6 bases and 2 bases, there was a span of 16 bases. DNA of the CDR3: TGTGCCAGCAGCTTCCTCTGGACACATAACACCGGGGAGCTGTTTTTT. This translates into CASSFLWTHNTGELFF.

The chain employs TRBV5-6 and TRBJ2-1, with 7 bases aligning to TRBD1. CDR1 and CDR2 from the germline V gene are SGHDT and YYEEEE. After removal of 0 bases from V and 4 bases from J, the junction contained 4 bases not matched to a gene. The CDR3 sequence is 15 residues long. CDR3 sequence (DNA): TGTGCCAGCAGCTTGGTGGACAGGCCGTACAATGAGCAGTTCTTC. Protein product: CASSLVDRPYNEQFF.

This chain joins TRBV5-5 and TRBJ2-6; the match to TRBD1 covers 7 bases. Germline V gene data show CDR1 as SGHKS and CDR2 as YYEKEE (reference sequence). This CDR3 contains 20 residues. With 0 bases clipped from V and 4 bases from J, the junction kept 16 bases outside the gene matches. The CDR3 DNA is TGTGCCAGCAGCTTGGATCTTCGTCGGGACAGTTTCTTCGGGGCCAACGTCCTGACTTTC. Translation gives CASSLDLRRDSFFGANVLTF.

This clonotype was seen just once. This chain links TRBV12-3 or TRBV12-4 with TRBJ2-1, with 13 positions matching TRBD2. The CDR3 is 16 residues long. Trimming cost V 6 bases and J 8 bases; bases outside gene matches: 10. The DNA of the CDR3 is TGTGCCAGCAGCCCTCGGACTAGCGGGGGCGTGGATGAGCAGTTCTTC. Protein: CASSPRTSGGVDEQFF.